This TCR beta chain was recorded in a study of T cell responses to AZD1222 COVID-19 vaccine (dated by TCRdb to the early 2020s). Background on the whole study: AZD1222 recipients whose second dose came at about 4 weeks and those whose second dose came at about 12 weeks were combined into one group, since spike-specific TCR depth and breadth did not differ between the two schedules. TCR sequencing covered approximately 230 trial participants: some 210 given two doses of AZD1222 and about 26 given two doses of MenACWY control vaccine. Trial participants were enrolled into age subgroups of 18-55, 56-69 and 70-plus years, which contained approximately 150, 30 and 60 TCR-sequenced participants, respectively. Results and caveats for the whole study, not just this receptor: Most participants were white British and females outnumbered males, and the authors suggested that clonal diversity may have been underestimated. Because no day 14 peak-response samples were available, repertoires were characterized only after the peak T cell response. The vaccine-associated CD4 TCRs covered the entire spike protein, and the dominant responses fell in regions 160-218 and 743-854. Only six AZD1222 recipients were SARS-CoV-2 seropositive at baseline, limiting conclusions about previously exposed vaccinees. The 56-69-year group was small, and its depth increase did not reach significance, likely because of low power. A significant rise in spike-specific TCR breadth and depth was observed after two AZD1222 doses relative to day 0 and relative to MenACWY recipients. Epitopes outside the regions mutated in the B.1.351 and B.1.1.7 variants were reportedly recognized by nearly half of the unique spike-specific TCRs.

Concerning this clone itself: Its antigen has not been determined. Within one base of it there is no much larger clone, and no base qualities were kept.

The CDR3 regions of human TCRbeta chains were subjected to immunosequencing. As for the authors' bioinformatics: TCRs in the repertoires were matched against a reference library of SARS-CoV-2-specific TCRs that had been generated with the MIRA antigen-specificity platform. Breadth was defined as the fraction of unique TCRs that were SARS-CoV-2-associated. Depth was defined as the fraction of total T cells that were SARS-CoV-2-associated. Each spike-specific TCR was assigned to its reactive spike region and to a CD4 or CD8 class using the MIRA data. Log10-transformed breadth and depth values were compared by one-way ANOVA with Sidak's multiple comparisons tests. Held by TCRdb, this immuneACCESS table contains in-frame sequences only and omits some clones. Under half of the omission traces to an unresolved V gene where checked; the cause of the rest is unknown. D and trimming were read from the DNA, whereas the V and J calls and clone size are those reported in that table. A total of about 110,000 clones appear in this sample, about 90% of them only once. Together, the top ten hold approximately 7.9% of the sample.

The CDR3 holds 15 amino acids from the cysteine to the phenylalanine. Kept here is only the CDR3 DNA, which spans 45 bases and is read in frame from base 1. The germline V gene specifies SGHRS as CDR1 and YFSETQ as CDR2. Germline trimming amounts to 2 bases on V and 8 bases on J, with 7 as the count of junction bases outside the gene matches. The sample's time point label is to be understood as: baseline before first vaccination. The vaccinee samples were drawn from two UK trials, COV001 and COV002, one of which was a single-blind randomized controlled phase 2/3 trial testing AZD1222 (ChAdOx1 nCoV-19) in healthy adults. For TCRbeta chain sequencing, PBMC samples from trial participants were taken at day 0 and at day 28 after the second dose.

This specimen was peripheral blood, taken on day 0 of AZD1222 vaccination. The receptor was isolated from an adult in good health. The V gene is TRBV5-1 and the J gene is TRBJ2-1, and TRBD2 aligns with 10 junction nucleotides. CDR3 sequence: CASSLVIAGGHEQFF. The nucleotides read TGCGCCAGCAGCTTAGTGATAGCGGGAGGCCATGAGCAGTTCTTC.